This entry features one TCR beta chain sequence. The data are from a study of CD8 T cells in Susac syndrome. Study-level information: Patients with Susac syndrome, at blood draw, were therapy-naive, on corticosteroids, or on intravenous immunoglobulin alone.

Germline V lookup: CDR1 SNHLY, CDR2 FYNNEI. There are 13 residues in the CDR3. The germline V and J ends were trimmed by 4 bases and 4 bases, with 9 bases remaining between them. After extraction with the RNeasy kit, about 0.45 to 1 ug of the RNA was reverse transcribed using random hexamers. The TCR beta CDR3 was amplified by immunoSEQ multiplex PCR across 54 Vbeta, 13 Jbeta. In TCRdb, the immunoSEQ multiplex PCR reads were re-called with MiXCR into one record per CDR3 protein. This table has 210,000 or so distinct CDR3 sequences, less than 95% appearing once. TCR beta sequencing covered blood CD8+ and CD4+ T cells. Patients with Susac syndrome fulfilled recently defined diagnostic criteria for definite or probable disease.

The chain has TRBV2 and TRBJ2-3, with D perhaps TRBD1 (6 bases). The TCR originated in a human donor with Susac syndrome. Sequencing was carried out using CD4+ T cells from PBMCs. CDR3 DNA: TGTGCCAGCAGTGCAGGGGTGGCAGATACGCAGTATTTT. It translates to CASSAGVADTQYF.